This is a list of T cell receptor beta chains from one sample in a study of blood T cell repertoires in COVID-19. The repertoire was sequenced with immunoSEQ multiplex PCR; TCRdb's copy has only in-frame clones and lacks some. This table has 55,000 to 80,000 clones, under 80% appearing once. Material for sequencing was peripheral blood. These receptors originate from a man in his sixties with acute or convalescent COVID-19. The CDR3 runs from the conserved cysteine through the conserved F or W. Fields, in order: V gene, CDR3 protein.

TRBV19	CASSPRDRMGARGYTF
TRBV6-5	CASSYQLAGGPNTQYF
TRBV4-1	CASSQDPVNYRPSGANVLTF
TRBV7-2	CASSSGTGRNSPLHF
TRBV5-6	CASSSTLQGYSYEQYF
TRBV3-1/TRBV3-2	CASSPRTGLPWGEQFF
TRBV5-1	CASSLLASNTGELFF
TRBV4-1	CASRDYSGTQTQYF
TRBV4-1	CASSQGSFGGEQFF
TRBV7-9	CASSSGLRGEAFF
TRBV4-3	CASSQTGGNQPQHF
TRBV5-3	CARSWGRELGDSYNEQFF
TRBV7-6	CASSLERASTGELFF
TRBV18	CASSPLPLSGREQYF
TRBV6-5	CASSPETGGRYEQYF
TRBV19	CASRAHGQDQETQYF
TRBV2	CASSRPFTGPTNEKLFF